Listed below are T cell receptor beta chains from one sample, sequenced in a study of CD8 T cells in Susac syndrome. TCRdb recomputed calls from the immunoSEQ multiplex PCR reads with MiXCR, one row per CDR3 protein. The sample shows about 140,000 distinct CDR3 sequences, around 95% of them seen only once. Sequencing was performed on CD4+ T cells from PBMCs. Receptor source: a human donor with multiple sclerosis. CDR3s include the opening cysteine and the closing phenylalanine or tryptophan. D genes are given only for firm matches. A row's size may be missing; if present it is once, few, many or a size class.

TRBV2,TRBD1,-,TRBJ1-5,TGTGCCAACGGCATGGACAGGGCTAGCAATCAGCCCCAGCATTTT,CANGMDRASNQPQHF
TRBV2,TRBD1,-,TRBJ2-7,TGTGCCAGCAGTGGACGACAGGGGGGAGAGCAGTACTTC,CASSGRQGGEQYF
TRBV29-1,-,-,TRBJ2-1,TGCAGCGTTGACGGGGTCATTGAGCAGTTCTTC,CSVDGVIEQFF
TRBV6-1,-,-,TRBJ2-2,TGTGCCAGCAGTCAGGGGAGGGCCGGGGAGCTGTTTTTT,CASSQGRAGELFF
TRBV19,-,-,TRBJ1-1,TGTGCCAGTAGTATCTCACGACTAATGAACACTGAAGCTTTCTTT,CASSISRLMNTEAFF
TRBV7-3,-,-,TRBJ2-3,TGTGCCAGCAGCTTAAACTCGGACACAGATACGCAGTATTTT,CASSLNSDTDTQYF
TRBV12-3/TRBV12-4,-,-,TRBJ1-6,TGTGCCAGCAGTCTCACCGGGTACACCCTCCACTTT,CASSLTGYTLHF
TRBV11-2,-,-,TRBJ2-3,TGTGCCAGCAGCTTAGAGGGGGCGGGAGGCACAGATACGCAGTATTTT,CASSLEGAGGTDTQYF
TRBV9,-,-,TRBJ2-7,TGTGCCAGCGGAGACGGGGTACCCTACGAGCAGTACTTC,CASGDGVPYEQYF
TRBV6-6,TRBD2,-,TRBJ2-5,TGTGCCAGCAGTGACCAGGGACTAGTTGAGGCGACCCAGTACTTC,CASSDQGLVEATQYF
TRBV3-1,-,-,TRBJ2-7,TGTGCCAGCAGCCCAAACGGACAAGCCCTCCACGAGCAGTACTTC,CASSPNGQALHEQYF
TRBV19,-,-,TRBJ1-5,TGTGCCACCGCAAGCCAGGTAATTCAGCCCCAGCATTTT,CATASQVIQPQHF
TRBV3-1,-,-,TRBJ1-1,TGTGCCAGCAGCCAAGGTTTTAGTGGGAACACTGAAGCTTTCTTT,CASSQGFSGNTEAFF
TRBV6-6,TRBD2,-,TRBJ2-7,TGTGCCAGCAGTCTGACTAGCGGGACCCACGGGCAGTACTTC,CASSLTSGTHGQYF
TRBV5-1,-,once,TRBJ1-2,TGCGCCAGCAGCGTCGGCGGTGATATCGGCTACTATGGCTACACCTTC,CASSVGGDIGYYGYTF
TRBV4-1,TRBD2,-,TRBJ2-5,TGCGCCAGCAGCATACGCTCCGGGACTAGCGGACAAGAGACCCAGTACTTC,CASSIRSGTSGQETQYF
TRBV3-1,-,-,TRBJ1-5,TGTGCCAGCAGCCAAGACCCCGCAGGGAGCAATCAGCCCCAGCATTTT,CASSQDPAGSNQPQHF
TRBV13,-,-,TRBJ2-7,TGTGTCAGCAGCTTAAACGGGATGGGCGAGCAGTACTTC,CVSSLNGMGEQYF
TRBV30,-,-,TRBJ2-3,TGTGCCTGGAGTTCGGGTACGCAGTATTTT,CAWSSGTQYF
TRBV20-1,TRBD2,-,TRBJ2-1,TGCAGTGCCCAGCTTCTAAAGCGGGGGGCTTCTCACAATGAGCAGTTCTTC,CSAQLLKRGASHNEQFF
TRBV28,-,-,TRBJ2-4,TGTGCCAGCAGTTCGCCGGGAGAAAACATTCAGTACTTC,CASSSPGENIQYF
TRBV7-8,-,once,TRBJ1-2,TGTGCCAGCAGCCAGACAGATTATGGCTACACCTTC,CASSQTDYGYTF
TRBV5-1,TRBD2,-,TRBJ2-7,TGCGCCAGCAGCTGGAACCCCCTAGCGGGAGGCGAGCAGTACTTC,CASSWNPLAGGEQYF
TRBV29-1,TRBD1,-,TRBJ1-1,TGCAGCGTCGTGAGGATTACAGGGGGCACTGAAGCTTTCTTT,CSVVRITGGTEAFF
TRBV3-1,TRBD2,-,TRBJ2-3,TGTGCCAGCAGCCAAGACGTAGGACTAGCGGATAGCACAGATACGCAGTATTTT,CASSQDVGLADSTDTQYF
TRBV20-1,TRBD2,-,TRBJ2-3,TGCAGTGCTACCGGGACTAGCGGAGATACGCAGTATTTT,CSATGTSGDTQYF
TRBV20-1,-,-,TRBJ2-7,TGCAGTGCTAGGGACCCCAATCGGCAGTACTTC,CSARDPNRQYF
TRBV7-9,-,-,TRBJ2-4,TGTGCCAGCAGCTTAGGGGAGCACTTAGCCAAAAACATTCAGTACTTC,CASSLGEHLAKNIQYF
TRBV30,-,-,TRBJ1-6,TGTGCCTGGAGTGTATCCAGGGATCATTCACCCCTCCACTTT,CAWSVSRDHSPLHF
TRBV12-3/TRBV12-4,TRBD1,-,TRBJ2-7,TGTGCCAGCAGCAACCGGGACAGCTCCTACGAGCAGTACTTC,CASSNRDSSYEQYF
TRBV12-3/TRBV12-4,-,-,TRBJ2-2,TGTGCCAGCAGTTTGGTGACACCCATGAACACCGGGGAGCTGTTTTTT,CASSLVTPMNTGELFF
TRBV7-9,TRBD1,-,TRBJ1-1,TGTGCCAGCAGCTTGGGACAGGGACATCGGTACACTGAAGCTTTCTTT,CASSLGQGHRYTEAFF
TRBV9,-,once,TRBJ2-5,TGTGCCAGCAGCGTAGGGTACGAGACCCAGTACTTC,CASSVGYETQYF
TRBV29-1,TRBD1,-,TRBJ1-2,TGCAGCGTCTACCGGGACAGGGGTAGTGGCTACACCTTC,CSVYRDRGSGYTF
TRBV27,-,-,TRBJ2-7,TGTGCCAGCAGCTCCCCGGGGGAGACTCACTACGAGCAGTACTTC,CASSSPGETHYEQYF
TRBV20-1,-,-,TRBJ1-2,TGCAGTGCTAGTGCGGGGGTTGATGGCTACACCTTC,CSASAGVDGYTF
TRBV20-1,-,-,TRBJ2-1,TGCAGTGCCTCGGACGCCTATTTAACATACAATGAGCAGTTCTTC,CSASDAYLTYNEQFF
TRBV20-1,-,-,TRBJ1-1,TGCAGTGCCCCTCCCCCGACAGGTCAGAGGGCTGAAGCTTTCTTT,CSAPPPTGQRAEAFF
TRBV7-2,TRBD1,-,TRBJ2-3,TGTGCCAGCAGTTCTGACAGGGCTAGCACAGATACGCAGTATTTT,CASSSDRASTDTQYF
TRBV2,TRBD2,-,TRBJ2-5,TGTGCCAGCAGGGGCGGGAGCGGAGAGACCCAGTACTTC,CASRGGSGETQYF
TRBV4-1,TRBD1,-,TRBJ2-7,TGCGCCAGCAGCCAAGGAGAACAGGGGGCCTACGAGCAGTACTTC,CASSQGEQGAYEQYF
TRBV6-2/TRBV6-3,-,-,TRBJ1-2,TGTGCCAGCAGCACGACAGTTAACTATGGCTACACCTTC,CASSTTVNYGYTF